The clone carrying this T cell receptor (beta chain) was counted ten times or more. The antigen remains unidentified. Time point specified: newly diagnosed GD, antithyroid drugs for less than 3 months. RNA from PBMCs was the source of the TCR library. The data were taken from a study of regulatory T cells in long-lasting Graves disease. Study overall: Recently diagnosed Graves' patients had received antithyroid drugs for under 3 months.

CDR3 length equals 13 residues. The V gene lost 5 bases and the J gene lost 4 bases, with 8 bases spanning the gap. Germline values: CDR1 LGHDT, CDR2 YNNKEL (reference sequence). Arm-PCR of CDR3 regions and iRepertoire HTBI primers were the basis on which TCR beta libraries were built. TCRdb recomputed calls from the multiplex PCR reads with MiXCR, one row per CDR3 protein. This table holds approximately 400,000 distinct CDR3 sequences, 14% to 15% found once. Findings of the study overall: Segments TRBV28, TRBJ1-2 and TRBJ2-5 showed preferential usage in persistent disease.

The sample was also reused in another study, on T cells in Graves' hyperthyroidism and ophthalmopathy.

This material consisted of peripheral blood mononuclear cells (PBMCs), taken at new diagnosis, from a patient treated with antithyroid drugs. The TCR originated in a woman in her twenties or thirties with Graves disease. The rearrangement joins TRBV3-1 to TRBJ2-2, with no clear D. The CDR3 region has the DNA TGTGCCAGCAGCGAGAGTAGCACCGGGGAGCTGTTTTTT. As protein: CASSESSTGELFF.